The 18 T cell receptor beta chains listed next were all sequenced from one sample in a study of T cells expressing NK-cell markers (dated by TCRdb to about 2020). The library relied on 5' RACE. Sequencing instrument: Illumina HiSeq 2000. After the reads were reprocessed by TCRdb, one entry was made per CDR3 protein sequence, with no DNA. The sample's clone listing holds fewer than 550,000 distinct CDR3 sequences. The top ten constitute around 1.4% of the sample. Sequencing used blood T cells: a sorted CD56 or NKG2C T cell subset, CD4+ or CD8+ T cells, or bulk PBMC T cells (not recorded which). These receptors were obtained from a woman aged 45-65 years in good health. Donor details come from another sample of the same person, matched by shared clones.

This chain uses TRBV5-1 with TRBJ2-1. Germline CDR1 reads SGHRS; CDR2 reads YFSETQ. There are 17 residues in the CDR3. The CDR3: CASSLGPTEGAYNEQFF.

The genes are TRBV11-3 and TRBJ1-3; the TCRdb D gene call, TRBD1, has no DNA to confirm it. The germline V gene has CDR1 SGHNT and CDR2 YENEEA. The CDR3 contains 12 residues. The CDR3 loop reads CASGDGSNTIYF.

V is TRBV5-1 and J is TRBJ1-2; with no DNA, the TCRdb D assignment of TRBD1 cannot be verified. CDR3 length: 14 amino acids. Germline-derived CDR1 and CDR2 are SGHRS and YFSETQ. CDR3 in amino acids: CASSRSDRNYGYTF.

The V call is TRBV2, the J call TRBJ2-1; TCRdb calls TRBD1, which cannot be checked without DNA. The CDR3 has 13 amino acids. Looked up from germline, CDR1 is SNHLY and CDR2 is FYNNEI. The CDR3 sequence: CASTRDRNNEQFF.

CDR3 loop: CSLDKGQETQYF. The chain combines TRBV20-1 with TRBJ2-5. Germline lookup yields CDR1 DFQATT and CDR2 SNEGSKA (reference sequence). CDR3 length: 12 residues.

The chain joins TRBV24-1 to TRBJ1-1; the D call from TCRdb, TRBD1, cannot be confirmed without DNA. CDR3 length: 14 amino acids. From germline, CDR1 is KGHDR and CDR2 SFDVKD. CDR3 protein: CATRKDRRNTEAFF.

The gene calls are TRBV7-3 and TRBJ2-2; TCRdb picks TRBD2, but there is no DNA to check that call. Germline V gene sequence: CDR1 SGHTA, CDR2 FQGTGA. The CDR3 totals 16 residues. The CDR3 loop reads CASSFGPLGNTGELFF.

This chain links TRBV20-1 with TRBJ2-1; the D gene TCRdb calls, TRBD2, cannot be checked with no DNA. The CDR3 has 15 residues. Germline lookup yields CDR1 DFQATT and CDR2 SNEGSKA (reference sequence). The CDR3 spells CSATLAGGPGNEQFF.

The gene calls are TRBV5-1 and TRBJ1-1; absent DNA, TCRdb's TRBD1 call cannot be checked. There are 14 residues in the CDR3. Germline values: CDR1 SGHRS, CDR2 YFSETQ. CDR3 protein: CASSLVRGGPEAFF. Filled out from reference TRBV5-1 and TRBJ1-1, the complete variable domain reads KAGVTQTPRYLIKTRGQQVTLSCSPISGHRSVSWYQQTPGQGLQFLFEYFSETQRNKGNFPGRFSGRQFSNSRSEMNVSTLELGDSALYLCASSLVRGGPEAFFGQGTRLTVV.

The CDR3 is CASRDLGEKLFF. V gene TRBV19 combines with J gene TRBJ1-4. Per the germline V gene, CDR1 is LNHDA and CDR2 is SQIVND (reference sequence). The CDR3 length is 12 residues.

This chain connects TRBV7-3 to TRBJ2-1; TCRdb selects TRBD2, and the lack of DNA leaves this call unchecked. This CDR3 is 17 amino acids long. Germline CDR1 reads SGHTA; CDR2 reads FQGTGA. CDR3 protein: CASSLNRLAGGKNEQFF.

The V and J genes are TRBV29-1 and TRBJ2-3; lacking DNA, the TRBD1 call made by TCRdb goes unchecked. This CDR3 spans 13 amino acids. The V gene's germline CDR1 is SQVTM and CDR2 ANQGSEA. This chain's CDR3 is CSVGPRRPDTQYF.

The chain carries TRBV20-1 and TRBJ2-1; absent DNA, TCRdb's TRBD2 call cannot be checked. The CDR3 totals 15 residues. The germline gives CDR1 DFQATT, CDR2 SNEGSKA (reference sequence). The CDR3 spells CSAAGEGRIYNEQFF.

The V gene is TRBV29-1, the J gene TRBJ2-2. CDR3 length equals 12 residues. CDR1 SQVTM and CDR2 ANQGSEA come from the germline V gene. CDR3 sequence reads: CSVARSGGELFF.

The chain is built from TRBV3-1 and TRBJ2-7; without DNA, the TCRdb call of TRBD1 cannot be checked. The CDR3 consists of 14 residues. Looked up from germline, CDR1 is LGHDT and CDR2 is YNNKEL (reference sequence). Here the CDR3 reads CASSQMGATYEQYF.

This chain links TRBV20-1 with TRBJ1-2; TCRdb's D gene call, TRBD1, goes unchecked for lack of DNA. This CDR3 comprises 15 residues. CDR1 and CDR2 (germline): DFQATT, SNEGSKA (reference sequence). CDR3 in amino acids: CSARDPPGQAYGYTF.

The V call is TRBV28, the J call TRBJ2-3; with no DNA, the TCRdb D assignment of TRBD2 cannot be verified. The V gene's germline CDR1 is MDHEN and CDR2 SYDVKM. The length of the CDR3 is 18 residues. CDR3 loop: CASSSPISTRGYTDTQYF.

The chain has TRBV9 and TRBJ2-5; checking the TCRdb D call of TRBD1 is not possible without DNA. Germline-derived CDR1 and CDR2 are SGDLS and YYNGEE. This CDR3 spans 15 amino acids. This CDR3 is CASNIGQGGEETQYF.